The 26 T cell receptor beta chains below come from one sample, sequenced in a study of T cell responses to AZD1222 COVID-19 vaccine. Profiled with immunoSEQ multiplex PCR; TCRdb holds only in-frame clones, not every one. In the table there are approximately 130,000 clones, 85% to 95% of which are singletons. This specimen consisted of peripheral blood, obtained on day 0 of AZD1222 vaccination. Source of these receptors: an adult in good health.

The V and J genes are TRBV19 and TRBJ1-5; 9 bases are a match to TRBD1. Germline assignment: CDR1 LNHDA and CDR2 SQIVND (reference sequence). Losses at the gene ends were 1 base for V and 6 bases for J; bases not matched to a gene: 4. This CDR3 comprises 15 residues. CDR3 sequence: CASSIGDRAGQPQHF. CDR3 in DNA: TGTGCCAGTAGTATAGGGGACAGGGCGGGTCAGCCCCAGCATTTT. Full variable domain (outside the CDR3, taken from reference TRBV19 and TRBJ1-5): DGGITQSPKYLFRKEGQNVTLSCEQNLNHDAMYWYRQDPGQGLRLIYYSQIVNDFQKGDIAEGYSVSREKKESFPLTVTSAQKNPTAFYLCASSIGDRAGQPQHFGDGTRLSIL.

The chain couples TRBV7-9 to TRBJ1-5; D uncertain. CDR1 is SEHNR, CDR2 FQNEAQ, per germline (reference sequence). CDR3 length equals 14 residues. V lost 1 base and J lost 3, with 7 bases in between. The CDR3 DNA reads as TGTGCCAGCAGCTTAGACGCATCCAATCAGCCCCAGCATTTT. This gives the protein CASSLDASNQPQHF.

Here the CDR3 DNA reads TGTGCCAGCAGCTTCTTATACGAGCAGTACTTC. It codes for CASSFLYEQYF. V usage is TRBV7-2 and J usage is TRBJ2-7; D is ambiguous. The CDR3 runs 11 residues. V was pared by 3 bases and J by 4 bases, with 4 bases between. Germline lookup yields CDR1 SGHTA and CDR2 FQGNSA.

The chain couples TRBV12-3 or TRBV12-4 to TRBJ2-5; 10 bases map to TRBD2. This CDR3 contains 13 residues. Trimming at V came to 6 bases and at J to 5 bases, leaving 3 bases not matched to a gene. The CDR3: CASRLAGRETQYF. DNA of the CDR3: TGTGCCAGCAGACTAGCGGGGAGGGAGACCCAGTACTTC.

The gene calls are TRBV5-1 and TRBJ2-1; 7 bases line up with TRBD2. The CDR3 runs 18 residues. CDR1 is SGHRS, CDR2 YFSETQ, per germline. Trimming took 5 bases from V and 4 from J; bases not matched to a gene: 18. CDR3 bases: TGCGCCAGCAGAATCGCCGCTAGCGGAACCCGAAGTTACAATGAGCAGTTCTTC. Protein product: CASRIAASGTRSYNEQFF.

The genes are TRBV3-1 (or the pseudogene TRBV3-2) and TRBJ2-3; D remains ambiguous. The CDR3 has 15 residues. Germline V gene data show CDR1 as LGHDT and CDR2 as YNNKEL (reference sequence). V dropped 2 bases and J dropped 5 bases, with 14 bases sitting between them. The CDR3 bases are TGTGCCAGCAGCCAACTCCGCCCCTTTGGAGATACGCAGTATTTT. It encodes CASSQLRPFGDTQYF.

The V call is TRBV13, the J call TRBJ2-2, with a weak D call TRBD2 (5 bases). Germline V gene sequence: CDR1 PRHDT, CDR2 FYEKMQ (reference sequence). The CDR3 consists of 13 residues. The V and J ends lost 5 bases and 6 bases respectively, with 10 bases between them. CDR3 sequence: CASSGSPSGELFF. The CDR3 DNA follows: TGTGCCAGCAGCGGGAGCCCTTCCGGGGAGCTGTTTTTT.

CDR3 protein: CASSPRGRDEKLFF. The CDR3 region has the DNA TGTGCCAGCTCACCACGAGGGAGGGATGAAAAACTGTTTTTT. The V and J genes are TRBV18 and TRBJ1-4, with D uncertain. V shed 1 base and J shed 6 bases, with 9 bases lying between them. The germline gives CDR1 KGHSH, CDR2 LQKENI. This CDR3 comprises 14 residues.

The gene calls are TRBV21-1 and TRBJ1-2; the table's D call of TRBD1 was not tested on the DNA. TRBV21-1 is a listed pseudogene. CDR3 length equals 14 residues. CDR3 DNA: TGTGCCAGCAGCACCCCGGGACAGGGTTATGGCTACACCTTC. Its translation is CASSTPGQGYGYTF.

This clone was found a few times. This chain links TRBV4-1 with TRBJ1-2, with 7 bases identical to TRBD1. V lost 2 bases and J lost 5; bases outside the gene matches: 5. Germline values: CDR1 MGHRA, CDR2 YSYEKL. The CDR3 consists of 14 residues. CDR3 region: CASSQPQGRYGYTF. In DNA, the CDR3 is TGCGCCAGCAGCCAACCACAGGGGAGATATGGCTACACCTTC.

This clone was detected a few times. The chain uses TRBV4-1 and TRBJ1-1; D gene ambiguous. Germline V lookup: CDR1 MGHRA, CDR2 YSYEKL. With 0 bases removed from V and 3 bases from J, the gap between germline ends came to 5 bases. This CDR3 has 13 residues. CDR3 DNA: TGCGCCAGCAGCCAAGAACGTCACACTGAAGCTTTCTTT. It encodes CASSQERHTEAFF.

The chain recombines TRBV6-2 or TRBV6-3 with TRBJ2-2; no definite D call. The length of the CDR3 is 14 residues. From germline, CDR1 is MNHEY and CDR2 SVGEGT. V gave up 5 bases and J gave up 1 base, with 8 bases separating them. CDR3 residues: CASSPDLNTGELFF. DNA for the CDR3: TGTGCCAGCAGTCCGGACCTGAACACCGGGGAGCTGTTTTTT.

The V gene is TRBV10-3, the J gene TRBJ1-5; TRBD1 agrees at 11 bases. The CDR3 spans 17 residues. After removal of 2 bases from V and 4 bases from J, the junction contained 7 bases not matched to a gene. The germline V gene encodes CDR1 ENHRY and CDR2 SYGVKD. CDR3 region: CAISEPPGTGGNQPQHF. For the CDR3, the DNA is TGTGCCATCAGTGAGCCCCCCGGGACAGGGGGGAATCAGCCCCAGCATTTT.

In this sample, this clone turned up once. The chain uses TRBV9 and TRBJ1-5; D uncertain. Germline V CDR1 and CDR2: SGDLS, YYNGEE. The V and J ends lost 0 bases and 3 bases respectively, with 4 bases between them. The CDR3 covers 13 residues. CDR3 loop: CASSVAPNQPQHF. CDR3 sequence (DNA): TGTGCCAGCAGCGTAGCCCCCAATCAGCCCCAGCATTTT.

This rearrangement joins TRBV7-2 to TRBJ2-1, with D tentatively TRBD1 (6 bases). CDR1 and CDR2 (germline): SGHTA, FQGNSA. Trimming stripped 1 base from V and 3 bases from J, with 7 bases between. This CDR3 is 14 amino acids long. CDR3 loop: CASSLVGGYNEQFF. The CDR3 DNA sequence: TGTGCCAGCAGCTTAGTAGGGGGCTACAATGAGCAGTTCTTC. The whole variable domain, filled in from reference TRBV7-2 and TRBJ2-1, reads GAGVSQSPSNKVTEKGKDVELRCDPISGHTALYWYRQSLGQGLEFLIYFQGNSAPDKSGLPSDRFSAERTGGSVSTLTIQRTQQEDSAVYLCASSLVGGYNEQFFGPGTRLTVL.

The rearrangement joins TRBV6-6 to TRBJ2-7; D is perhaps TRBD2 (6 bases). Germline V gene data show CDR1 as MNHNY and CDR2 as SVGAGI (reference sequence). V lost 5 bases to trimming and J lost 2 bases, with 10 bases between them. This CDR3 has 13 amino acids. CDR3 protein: CASSPGEAYEQYF. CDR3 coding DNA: TGTGCCAGCAGTCCGGGGGAGGCCTACGAGCAGTACTTC.

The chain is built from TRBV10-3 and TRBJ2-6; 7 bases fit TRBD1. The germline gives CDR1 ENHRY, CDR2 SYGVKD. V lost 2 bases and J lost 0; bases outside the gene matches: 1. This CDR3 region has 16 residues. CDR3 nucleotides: TGTGCCATCAGTGAGAGGACAGGCTCTGGGGCCAACGTCCTGACTTTC. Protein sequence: CAISERTGSGANVLTF.

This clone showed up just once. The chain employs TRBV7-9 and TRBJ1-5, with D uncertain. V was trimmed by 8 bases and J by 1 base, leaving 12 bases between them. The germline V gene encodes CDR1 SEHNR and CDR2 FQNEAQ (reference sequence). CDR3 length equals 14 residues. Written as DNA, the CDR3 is TGTGCCAGCTCATTCCTGGGGAGCAATCAGCCCCAGCATTTT. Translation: CASSFLGSNQPQHF.

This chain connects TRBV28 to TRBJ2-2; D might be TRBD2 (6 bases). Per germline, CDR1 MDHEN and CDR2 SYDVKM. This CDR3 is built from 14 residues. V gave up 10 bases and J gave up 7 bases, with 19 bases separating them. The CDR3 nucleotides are TGTGCCACCCGCTCGGGGGATAGGAACGGGGAGCTGTTTTTT. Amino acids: CATRSGDRNGELFF.

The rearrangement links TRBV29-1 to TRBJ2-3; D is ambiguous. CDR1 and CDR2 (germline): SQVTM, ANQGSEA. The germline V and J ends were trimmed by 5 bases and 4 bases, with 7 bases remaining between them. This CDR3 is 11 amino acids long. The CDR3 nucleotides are TGCAGCGTTCTAGAGGCAGATACGCAGTATTTT. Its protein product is CSVLEADTQYF.

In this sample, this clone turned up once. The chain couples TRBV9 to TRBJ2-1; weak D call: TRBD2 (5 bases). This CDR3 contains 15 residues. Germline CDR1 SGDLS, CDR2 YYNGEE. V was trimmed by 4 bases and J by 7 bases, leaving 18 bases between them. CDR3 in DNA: TGTGCCAGCAGCACCAGCGAGGGCCGGCTGAATGAGCAGTTCTTC. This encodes CASSTSEGRLNEQFF.

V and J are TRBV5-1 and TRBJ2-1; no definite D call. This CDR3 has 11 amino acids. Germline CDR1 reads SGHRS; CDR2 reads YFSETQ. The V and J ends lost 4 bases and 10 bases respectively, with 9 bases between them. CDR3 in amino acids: CASSGGKEQFF. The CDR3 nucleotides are TGCGCCAGCAGCGGCGGTAAGGAGCAGTTCTTC.

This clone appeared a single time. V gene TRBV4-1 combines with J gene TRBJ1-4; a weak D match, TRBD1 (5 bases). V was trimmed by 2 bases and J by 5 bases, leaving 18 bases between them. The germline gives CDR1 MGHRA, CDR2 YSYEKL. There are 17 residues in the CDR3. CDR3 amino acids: CASSQTGGPGGNEKLFF. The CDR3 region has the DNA TGCGCCAGCAGCCAAACTGGAGGGCCTGGGGGGAATGAAAAACTGTTTTTT.

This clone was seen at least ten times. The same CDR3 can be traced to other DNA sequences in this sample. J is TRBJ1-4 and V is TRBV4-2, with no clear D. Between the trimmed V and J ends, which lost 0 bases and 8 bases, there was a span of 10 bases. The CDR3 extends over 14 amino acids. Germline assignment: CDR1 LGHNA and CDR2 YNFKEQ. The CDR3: CASSQDPRREKLFF. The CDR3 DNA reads TGTGCCAGCAGCCAAGATCCAAGGAGGGAAAAACTGTTTTTT.

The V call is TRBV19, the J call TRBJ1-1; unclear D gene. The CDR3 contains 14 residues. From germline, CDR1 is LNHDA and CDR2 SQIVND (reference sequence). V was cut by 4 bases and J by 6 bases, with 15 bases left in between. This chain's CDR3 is CASSREMAISEAFF. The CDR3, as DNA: TGTGCCAGTAGTAGGGAGATGGCCATCTCTGAAGCTTTCTTT.

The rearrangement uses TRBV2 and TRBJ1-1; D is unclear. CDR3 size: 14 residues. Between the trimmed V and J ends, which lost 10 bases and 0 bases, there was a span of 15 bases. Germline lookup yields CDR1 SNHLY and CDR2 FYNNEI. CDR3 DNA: TGTGCCACTTTTCGGACGGTTATGAACACTGAAGCTTTCTTT. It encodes CATFRTVMNTEAFF.